The source of this T cell receptor (beta chain) is a study of blood T cell repertoires in COVID-19. About the research overall: From T cells, B-cell-depleted T cells, or PBMCs came the material, which was cDNA or gDNA.

This CDR3 comprises 16 residues. The V segment lost 0 bases and the J segment 5 bases; nucleotides outside the gene matches: 4. Germline V gives CDR1 MNHEY, CDR2 SVGAGI. TCRdb's table, derived via immunoSEQ multiplex PCR, lists solely in-frame clones and lacks some. Of some 200,000 clones detected, more than 75% appear once; the ten largest clones hold 9.5% to 15%. Sequenced material: peripheral blood. J is TRBJ2-3 and V is TRBV6-5; 11 bases match TRBD2. This clonotype originated in a woman between 40 and 50 years old with acute or convalescent COVID-19. The CDR3 reads CASSYSLAGGEDTQYF. The CDR3 DNA is TGTGCCAGCAGTTACTCCCTAGCGGGGGGTGAAGATACGCAGTATTTT.